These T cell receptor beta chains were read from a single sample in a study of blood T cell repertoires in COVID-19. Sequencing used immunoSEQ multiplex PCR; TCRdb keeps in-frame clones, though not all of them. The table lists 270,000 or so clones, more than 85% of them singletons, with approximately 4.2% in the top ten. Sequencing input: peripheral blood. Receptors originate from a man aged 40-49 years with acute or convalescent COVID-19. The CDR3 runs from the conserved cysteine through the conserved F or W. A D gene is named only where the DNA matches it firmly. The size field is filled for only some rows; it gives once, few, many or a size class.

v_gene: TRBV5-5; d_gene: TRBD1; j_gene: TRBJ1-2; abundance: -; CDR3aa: CASSYGQGGYGYTF; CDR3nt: TGTGCCAGCAGCTATGGACAGGGGGGCTATGGCTACACCTTC
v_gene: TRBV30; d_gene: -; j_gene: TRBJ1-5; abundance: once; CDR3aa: CAWSEDNNQPQHF; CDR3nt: TGTGCCTGGAGTGAGGACAACAATCAGCCCCAGCATTTT
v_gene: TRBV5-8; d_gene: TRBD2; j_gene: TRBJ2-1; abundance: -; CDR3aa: CASSPTSGENEQFF; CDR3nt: TGTGCCAGCAGCCCAACTAGCGGGGAAAATGAGCAGTTCTTC
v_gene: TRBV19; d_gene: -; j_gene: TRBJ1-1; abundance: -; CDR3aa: CASRLRGGRETEAFF; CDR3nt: TGTGCCAGTAGACTACGGGGGGGTCGAGAGACTGAAGCTTTCTTT
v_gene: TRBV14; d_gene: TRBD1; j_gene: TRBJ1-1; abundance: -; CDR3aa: CASSLRTGKMNTEAFF; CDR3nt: TGTGCCAGCAGCCTAAGGACAGGGAAAATGAACACTGAAGCTTTCTTT
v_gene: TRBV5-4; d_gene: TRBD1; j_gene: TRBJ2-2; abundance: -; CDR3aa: CASSVGTAPGELFF; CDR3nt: TGTGCCAGCAGCGTTGGGACAGCACCCGGGGAGCTGTTTTTT
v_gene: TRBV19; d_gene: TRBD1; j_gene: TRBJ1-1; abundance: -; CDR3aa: CASSIGTEGTEAFF; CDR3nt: TGTGCCAGTAGTATTGGGACAGAAGGGACTGAAGCTTTCTTT
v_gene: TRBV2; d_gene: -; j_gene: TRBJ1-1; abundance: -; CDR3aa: CASRRQAVKNTEAFF; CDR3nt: TGTGCCAGCAGGCGACAGGCGGTTAAGAACACTGAAGCTTTCTTT
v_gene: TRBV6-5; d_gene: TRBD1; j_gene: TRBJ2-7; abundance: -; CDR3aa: CASSYRQGGEQYF; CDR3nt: TGTGCCAGCAGCTATCGACAGGGCGGCGAGCAGTACTTC
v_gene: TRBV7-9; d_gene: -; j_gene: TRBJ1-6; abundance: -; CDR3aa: CASSRDGWALHF; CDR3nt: TGTGCCAGCAGCCGTGACGGGTGGGCCCTCCACTTT
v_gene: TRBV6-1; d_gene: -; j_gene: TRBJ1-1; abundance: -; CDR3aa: CASSENPGTPNTEAFF; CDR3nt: TGTGCCAGCAGTGAAAATCCAGGTACGCCGAACACTGAAGCTTTCTTT
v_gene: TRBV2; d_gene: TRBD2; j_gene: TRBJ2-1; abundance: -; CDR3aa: CASSPRGGWVSYNEQFF; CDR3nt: TGTGCCAGCAGCCCTCGGGGGGGCTGGGTCTCCTACAATGAGCAGTTCTTC
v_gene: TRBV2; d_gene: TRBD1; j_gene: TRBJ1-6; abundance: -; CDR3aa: CASTPTGSKSPLHF; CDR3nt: TGTGCCAGCACTCCGACAGGGAGCAAGTCACCCCTCCACTTT
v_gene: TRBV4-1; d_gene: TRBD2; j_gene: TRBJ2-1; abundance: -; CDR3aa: CASSQAYRTSGGPILYNEQFF; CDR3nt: TGCGCCAGCAGCCAAGCTTACCGGACTAGCGGGGGCCCTATTTTATACAATGAGCAGTTCTTC
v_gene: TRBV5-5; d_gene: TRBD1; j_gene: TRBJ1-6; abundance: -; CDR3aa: CASRFLGTGHNSPLHF; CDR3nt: TGTGCCAGCAGGTTTCTTGGGACAGGGCATAATTCACCCCTCCACTTT
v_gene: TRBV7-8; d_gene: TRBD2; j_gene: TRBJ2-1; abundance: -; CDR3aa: CASSLARTSGGPSNEQFF; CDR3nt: TGTGCCAGCAGCTTAGCGCGAACTAGCGGGGGCCCTTCCAATGAGCAGTTCTTC
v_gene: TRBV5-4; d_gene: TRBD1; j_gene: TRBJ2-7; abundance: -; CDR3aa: CASSLNRGYEQYF; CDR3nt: TGTGCCAGCAGCTTAAACAGGGGTTACGAGCAGTACTTC
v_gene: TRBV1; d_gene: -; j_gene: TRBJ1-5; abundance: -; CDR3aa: CTSSQAGGGQPQHF; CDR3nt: TGCACCAGCAGCCAAGCTGGGGGCGGTCAGCCCCAGCATTTT
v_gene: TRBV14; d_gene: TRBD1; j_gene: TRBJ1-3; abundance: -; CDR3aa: CASSPRGTGNTIYF; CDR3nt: TGTGCCAGCAGTCCCAGGGGGACTGGAAACACCATATATTTT
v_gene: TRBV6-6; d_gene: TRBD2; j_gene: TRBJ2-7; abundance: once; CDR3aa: CASGGTSGSYEQYF; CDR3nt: TGTGCCAGCGGAGGGACTAGCGGATCCTACGAGCAGTACTTC
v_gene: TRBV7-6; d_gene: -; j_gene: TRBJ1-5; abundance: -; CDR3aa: CASSLGGGQPQHF; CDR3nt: TGTGCCAGCAGCTTAGGGGGGGGTCAGCCCCAGCATTTT
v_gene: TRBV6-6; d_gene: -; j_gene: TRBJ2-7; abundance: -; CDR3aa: CASGGRTYEQYF; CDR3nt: TGTGCCAGCGGGGGCAGAACCTACGAGCAGTACTTC
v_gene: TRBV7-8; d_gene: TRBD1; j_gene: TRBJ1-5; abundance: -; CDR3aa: CASSPDRFNQPQHF; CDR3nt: TGTGCCAGCAGCCCGGACAGGTTTAATCAGCCCCAGCATTTT
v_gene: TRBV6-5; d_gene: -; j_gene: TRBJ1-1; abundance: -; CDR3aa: CASSFRSGVTEAFF; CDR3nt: TGTGCCAGCAGTTTTCGCTCAGGGGTCACTGAAGCTTTCTTT
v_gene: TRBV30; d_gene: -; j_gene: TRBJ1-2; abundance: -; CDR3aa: CAWSRGLNYGYTF; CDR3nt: TGTGCCTGGAGTAGAGGACTGAACTATGGCTACACCTTC
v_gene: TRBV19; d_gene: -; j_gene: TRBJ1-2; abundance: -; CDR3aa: CASSPDRNYGYTF; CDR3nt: TGTGCCAGTAGTCCCGACAGAAACTATGGCTACACCTTC
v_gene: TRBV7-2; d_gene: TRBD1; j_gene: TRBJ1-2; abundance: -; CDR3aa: CASNRQGRYGYTF; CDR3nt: TGTGCCAGCAACCGACAGGGACGTTACGGCTACACCTTC
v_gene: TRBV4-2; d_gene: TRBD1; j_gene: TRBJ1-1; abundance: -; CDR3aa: CASSQDAIRDSEAFF; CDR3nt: TGTGCCAGCAGCCAAGACGCTATCCGGGACAGCGAAGCTTTCTTT
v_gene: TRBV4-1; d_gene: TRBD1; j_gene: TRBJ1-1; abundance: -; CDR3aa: CASSLLPGQGSNTEAFF; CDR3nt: TGCGCCAGCAGTTTGCTCCCGGGACAGGGATCGAACACTGAAGCTTTCTTT
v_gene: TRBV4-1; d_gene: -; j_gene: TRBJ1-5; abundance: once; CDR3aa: CASSQGNSEQQPQHF; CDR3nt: TGCGCCAGCAGCCAAGGGAATAGCGAGCAGCAGCCCCAGCATTTT
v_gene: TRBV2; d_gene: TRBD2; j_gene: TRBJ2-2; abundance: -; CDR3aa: CASSLRGGGNTGELFF; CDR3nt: TGTGCCAGCAGCCTCCGGGGGGGCGGAAACACCGGGGAGCTGTTTTTT
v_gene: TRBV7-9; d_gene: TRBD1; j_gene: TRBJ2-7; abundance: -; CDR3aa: CASSIGQGMAYEQYF; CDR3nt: TGTGCCAGCAGCATTGGACAGGGTATGGCATACGAGCAGTACTTC
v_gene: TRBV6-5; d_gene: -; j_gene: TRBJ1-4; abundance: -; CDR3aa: CASSYGSSTRRQKLFF; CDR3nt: TGTGCCAGCAGTTACGGATCATCGACACGGCGTCAAAAACTGTTTTTT
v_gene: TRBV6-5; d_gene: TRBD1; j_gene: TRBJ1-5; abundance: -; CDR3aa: CASRPQGVGQPQHF; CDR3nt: TGTGCCAGCAGGCCCCAGGGGGTGGGACAGCCCCAGCATTTT
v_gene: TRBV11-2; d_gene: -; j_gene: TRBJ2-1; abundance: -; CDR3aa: CASSLGHNNEQFF; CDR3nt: TGTGCCAGCAGCTTAGGGCATAACAATGAGCAGTTCTTC
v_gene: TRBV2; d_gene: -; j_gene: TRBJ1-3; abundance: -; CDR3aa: CASSEAIGTIYF; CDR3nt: TGTGCCAGCAGTGAGGCCATTGGCACCATATATTTT
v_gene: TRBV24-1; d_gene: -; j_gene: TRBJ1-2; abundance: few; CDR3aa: CATSDSYRVSGYTF; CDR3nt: TGTGCCACCAGTGATTCGTACAGGGTGAGCGGCTACACCTTC
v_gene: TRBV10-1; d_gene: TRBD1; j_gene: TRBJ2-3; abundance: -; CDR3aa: CASGQGARDTQYF; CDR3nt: TGCGCCAGCGGACAGGGGGCAAGAGATACGCAGTATTTT
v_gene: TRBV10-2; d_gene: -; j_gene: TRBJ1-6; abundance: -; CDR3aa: CASTSAGGSWQPLHF; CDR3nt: TGCGCCAGCACCTCCGCGGGGGGCTCTTGGCAACCCCTCCACTTT
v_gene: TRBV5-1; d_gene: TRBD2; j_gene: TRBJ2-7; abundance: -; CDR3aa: CASSWSGRNYYEQYF; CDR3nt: TGCGCCAGCAGCTGGAGCGGGAGGAACTACTACGAGCAGTACTTC
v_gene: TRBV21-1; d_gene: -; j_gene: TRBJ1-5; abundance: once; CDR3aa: CASSKLHRPRDINQPQHF; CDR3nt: TGTGCCAGCAGCAAACTGCACAGGCCAAGAGATATCAATCAGCCCCAGCATTTT
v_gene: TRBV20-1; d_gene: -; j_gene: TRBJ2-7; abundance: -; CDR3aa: CSASGGGTYEQYF; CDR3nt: TGCAGTGCTAGTGGCGGGGGCACCTACGAGCAGTACTTC
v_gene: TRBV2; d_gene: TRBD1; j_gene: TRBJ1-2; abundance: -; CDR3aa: CASWPGTDYYGYTF; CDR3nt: TGTGCCAGCTGGCCCGGGACAGACTACTATGGCTACACCTTC
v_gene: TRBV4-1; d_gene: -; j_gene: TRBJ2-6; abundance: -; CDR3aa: CASSPGKSSGANVLTF; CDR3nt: TGCGCCAGCAGCCCAGGAAAGTCCTCTGGGGCCAACGTCCTGACTTTC
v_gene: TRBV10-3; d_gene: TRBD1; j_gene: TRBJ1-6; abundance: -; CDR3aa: CAISARTGESSPLHF; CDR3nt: TGTGCCATCAGTGCCCGAACAGGGGAGAGTTCACCCCTCCACTTT
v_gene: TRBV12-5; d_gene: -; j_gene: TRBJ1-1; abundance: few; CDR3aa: CASGQEMNTEAFF; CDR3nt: TGTGCTAGTGGTCAGGAAATGAACACTGAAGCTTTCTTT